Presented here are 16 T cell receptor beta chains from one specimen sequenced in a study of OX40 agonist ivuxolimab in advanced cancers. The library was obtained by the immunoSEQ multiplex PCR assay. Not all clones reach the TCRdb copy of this immuneACCESS table, which keeps in-frame sequences only. Checked studies attribute under half of the gap to unresolved V genes and leave the rest unexplained. The sample includes approximately 100,000 clones, with around 91% observed a single time. The ten largest clones take up about 1.5% of the sample. The sequencing used CD4+ or CD8+ T cells sorted from blood, collected in a trial of the OX40 agonist ivuxolimab. These receptors were taken from an adult with an advanced solid tumor such as melanoma, head and neck, liver or kidney cancer.

The rearrangement uses TRBV28 and TRBJ2-1; TRBD2 agrees at 7 bases. CDR1 MDHEN and CDR2 SYDVKM come from the germline V gene. J lost 10 bases, V lost 3 bases, and 6 bases had no gene match. CDR3 length equals 13 residues. The CDR3 nucleotides read TGTGCCAGCAGTTTTGTAGCGCGGGGGGAGCAGTTCTTC. It encodes CASSFVARGEQFF. Together with reference TRBV28 and TRBJ2-1, the CDR3 gives the full variable domain: DVKVTQSSRYLVKRTGEKVFLECVQDMDHENMFWYRQDPGLGLRLIYFSYDVKMKEKGDIPEGYSVSREKKERFSLILESASTNQTSMYLCASSFVARGEQFFGPGTRLTVL.

The V and J genes are TRBV7-2 and TRBJ1-1; D not resolved. V was trimmed by 2 bases and J by 0 bases, leaving 7 bases between them. The CDR3 spans 14 residues. Germline V lookup: CDR1 SGHTA, CDR2 FQGNSA. CDR3 region: CASSLWEVNTEAFF. CDR3 DNA sequence: TGTGCCAGCAGCTTATGGGAGGTGAACACTGAAGCTTTCTTT.

The V call is TRBV7-8, the J call TRBJ1-1, with 7 bases that match TRBD1. The CDR3 sequence is 14 residues long. The V segment lost 0 bases and the J segment 7 bases; nucleotides outside the gene matches: 5. The germline gives CDR1 SGHVS, CDR2 FQNEAQ. CDR3 protein: CASSLAIRTGEAFF. The CDR3 coding sequence is TGTGCCAGCAGCTTAGCGATTCGGACAGGTGAAGCTTTCTTT. Full variable domain (rest looked up from reference TRBV7-8 and TRBJ1-1): GAGVSQSPRYKVAKRGQDVALRCDPISGHVSLFWYQQALGQGPEFLTYFQNEAQLDKSGLPSDRFFAERPEGSVSTLKIQRTQQEDSAVYLCASSLAIRTGEAFFGQGTRLTVV.

The V and J genes are TRBV29-1 and TRBJ1-2; D is possibly TRBD1 (5 bases). The V end lost 2 bases, the J end lost 4 bases, and 14 bases lay between the germline ends. Germline V CDR1 and CDR2: SQVTM, ANQGSEA. This CDR3 is 14 amino acids long. CDR3 DNA sequence: TGCAGCGTTGAACTGTGGGGACGGCGCTATGGCTACACCTTC. Amino acid sequence: CSVELWGRRYGYTF.

The chain is built from TRBV5-6 and TRBJ1-2, with D unresolved. Germline V gives CDR1 SGHDT, CDR2 YYEEEE. Between the trimmed V and J ends, which lost 0 bases and 4 bases, there was a span of 13 bases. CDR3 length: 15 residues. CDR3 DNA sequence: TGTGCCAGCAGCTTGGCTGCGATGGACGGCTATGGCTACACCTTC. It encodes CASSLAAMDGYGYTF.

This clone was recorded only once. J is TRBJ1-1 and V is TRBV10-3, with TRBD1 matching over 9 bases. This CDR3 contains 18 residues. Germline V gene sequence: CDR1 ENHRY, CDR2 SYGVKD. The ends lost 2 bases at V and 1 base at J; junction bases unmatched: 11. The CDR3, as DNA: TGTGCCATCAGTGAGCCGGGACAGGGTAAAGGGCGGAACACTGAAGCTTTCTTT. Protein: CAISEPGQGKGRNTEAFF.

This clone was counted a few times. The rearrangement joins TRBV30 to TRBJ1-1; D call uncertain. The germline V gene has CDR1 GTSNPN and CDR2 SVGIG (reference sequence). CDR3 length: 13 residues. Trimming removed 0 bases at V and 1 base at J, with 6 bases between. CDR3 nucleotides: TGTGCCTGGAGTGTGCGGAGGAACACTGAAGCTTTCTTT. This codes for CAWSVRRNTEAFF.

The CDR3 protein is CASSSNRRGETQYF. The CDR3 DNA reads TGTGCCAGCAGCTCAAATCGTCGGGGAGAGACCCAGTACTTC. The chain couples TRBV6-6 to TRBJ2-5; D may be TRBD2 (5 bases). This CDR3 is 14 amino acids long. Trimming removed 6 bases from V and 4 bases from J, with 15 bases in between. Germline assignment: CDR1 MNHNY and CDR2 SVGAGI (reference sequence).

The genes are TRBV7-2 and TRBJ2-7; the D gene could be TRBD1 or TRBD2 (5 bases each). The CDR3 covers 16 residues. V was shortened by 2 bases and J by 2 bases, with 16 bases between the two germline ends. Germline CDR1 and CDR2: SGHTA and FQGNSA. The CDR3 DNA follows: TGTGCCAGCAGCTTATCCGCGGGCCAGGGAACCTACGAGCAGTACTTC. It encodes CASSLSAGQGTYEQYF.

The chain is built from TRBV19 and TRBJ1-2; D remains unclear. V lost 7 bases and J lost 7, with 13 bases in between. Germline values: CDR1 LNHDA, CDR2 SQIVND (reference sequence). CDR3 length equals 12 residues. DNA of the CDR3: TGTGCCAGTACTATCGGGGTTAGTGGCTACACCTTC. Translating gives CASTIGVSGYTF. Looking up the rest from reference TRBV19 and TRBJ1-2 gives the full variable domain: DGGITQSPKYLFRKEGQNVTLSCEQNLNHDAMYWYRQDPGQGLRLIYYSQIVNDFQKGDIAEGYSVSREKKESFPLTVTSAQKNPTAFYLCASTIGVSGYTFGSGTRLTVV.

The chain recombines TRBV11-3 with TRBJ2-5; D is ambiguous. The J call may be in error: the DNA end matches TRBJ2-7 better. From germline, CDR1 is SGHNT and CDR2 YENEEA. CDR3 size: 15 residues. In DNA, the CDR3 is TGTGCCAGCAGCCACCCCGTCAGGTGGAACTACGAGCAGTACTTC. Protein product: CASSHPVRWNYEQYF.

The V call is TRBV19, the J call TRBJ2-1, with D uncertain. Deletions cut 3 bases from V and 6 bases from J, with 9 bases between. The CDR3 is 13 residues long. Germline CDR1 LNHDA, CDR2 SQIVND (reference sequence). The CDR3 loop is CASSIQRSNEQFF. CDR3 nucleotides: TGTGCCAGTAGTATCCAACGGAGCAATGAGCAGTTCTTC. Variable domain in full (rest from reference TRBV19 and TRBJ2-1): DGGITQSPKYLFRKEGQNVTLSCEQNLNHDAMYWYRQDPGQGLRLIYYSQIVNDFQKGDIAEGYSVSREKKESFPLTVTSAQKNPTAFYLCASSIQRSNEQFFGPGTRLTVL.

The chain uses TRBV29-1 and TRBJ2-1; 13 bases map to TRBD2. The CDR3 length is 14 residues. Germline V lookup: CDR1 SQVTM, CDR2 ANQGSEA. The V segment lost 7 bases and the J segment 9 bases; nucleotides outside the gene matches: 9. Here the CDR3 reads CSAWTSGSFGEQFF. CDR3 DNA: TGCAGCGCTTGGACTAGCGGGAGTTTTGGTGAGCAGTTCTTC.

V usage is TRBV28 and J usage is TRBJ1-4; 7 bases are shared with TRBD1. Per germline, CDR1 MDHEN and CDR2 SYDVKM. The CDR3 contains 14 residues. V lost 6 bases, J lost 8 bases, and 9 bases stayed unmatched. In DNA, the CDR3 is TGTGCCAGCAGCCGGGACAGCGAATCAGAAAAACTGTTTTTT. Translating it yields CASSRDSESEKLFF.

V and J are TRBV5-4 and TRBJ2-7, with 12 bases lining up with TRBD2. Trimming took 1 base from V and 3 from J; bases not matched to a gene: 2. This CDR3 contains 15 residues. CDR1 is SGHNT, CDR2 YYREEE, per germline (reference sequence). The CDR3 reads CASSLRLAGVYEQYF. CDR3 coding DNA: TGTGCCAGCAGCTTGCGACTAGCGGGGGTCTACGAGCAGTACTTC. Combining the CDR3 with reference TRBV5-4 and TRBJ2-7 gives the whole variable domain ETGVTQSPTHLIKTRGQQVTLRCSSQSGHNTVSWYQQALGQGPQFIFQYYREEENGRGNFPPRFSGLQFPNYSSELNVNALELDDSALYLCASSLRLAGVYEQYFGPGTRLTVT.

V gene TRBV21-1 combines with J gene TRBJ2-4; the table's D call, TRBD1, has no DNA check behind it. TRBV21-1 is a known pseudogene. The CDR3 is made up of 18 amino acids. The CDR3 sequence: CASSKAPTGSQAKNIQYF. In DNA, the CDR3 is TGTGCCAGCAGCAAAGCCCCGACAGGGTCCCAAGCCAAAAACATTCAGTACTTC.